These T cell receptor beta chains were read from a single sample in a study of shared clonotypes between healthy human individuals. Using immunoSEQ multiplex PCR, the repertoire was profiled, and TCRdb retains in-frame clones only, with some absent. The sample records about 1.5 million clones, 95% to 99% being singletons. The sequenced material came from naive CD4+ T cells sorted from blood. The origin of the receptors is a man aged 25-45 years in good health. CDR3s include the opening cysteine and the closing phenylalanine or tryptophan. D genes are given only for firm matches. Expanded clones are given a class, and other clones once, few, many or no size at all.

D	J	size	V	CDR3	DNA
NA	TRBJ2-5	NA	TRBV7-8	CASSLGEETQYF	TGTGCCAGCAGCTTAGGGGAAGAGACCCAGTACTTC
NA	TRBJ2-1	NA	TRBV6-5	CASSYSGSSSYNEQFF	TGTGCCAGCAGTTACTCTGGCTCTAGCTCCTACAATGAGCAGTTCTTC
NA	TRBJ1-2	NA	TRBV27	CASSLVPNYGYTF	TGTGCCAGCAGTTTAGTACCTAACTATGGCTACACCTTC
NA	TRBJ1-5	NA	TRBV19	CASSRSPDDQPQHF	TGTGCCAGTAGCCGTTCACCTGACGATCAGCCCCAGCATTTT
NA	TRBJ1-5	NA	TRBV11-2	CASSRGSMATNQPQHF	TGTGCCAGCAGCAGGGGAAGTATGGCCACCAATCAGCCCCAGCATTTT
NA	TRBJ2-3	NA	TRBV27	CASSLTGATDTQYF	TGTGCCAGCAGTTTAACGGGAGCGACAGATACGCAGTATTTT
NA	TRBJ1-4	NA	TRBV5-4	CASSLQGGDEKLFF	TGTGCCAGCAGCTTACAAGGGGGGGATGAAAAACTGTTTTTT
NA	TRBJ2-3	NA	TRBV9	CASSVAPTSTDTQYF	TGTGCCAGCAGCGTAGCTCCGACAAGCACAGATACGCAGTATTTT
TRBD1	TRBJ2-1	NA	TRBV5-1	CASSLGDRDNNEQFF	TGCGCCAGCAGCTTGGGGGACAGGGATAACAATGAGCAGTTCTTC
TRBD1	TRBJ2-7	once	TRBV14	CASSQAGTGLYEQYF	TGTGCCAGCAGCCAAGCCGGGACAGGGCTCTACGAGCAGTACTTC
NA	TRBJ2-3	NA	TRBV4-3	CASSRGAWSGSTDTQYF	TGCGCCAGCAGCCGCGGGGCGTGGAGCGGCAGCACAGATACGCAGTATTTT
TRBD2	TRBJ2-1	NA	TRBV19	CASSIWASGRSNEQFF	TGTGCCAGTAGTATCTGGGCTAGCGGGAGGTCGAATGAGCAGTTCTTC
TRBD1	TRBJ2-3	NA	TRBV5-1	CASSPAKGASTDTQYF	TGCGCCAGCAGCCCGGCGAAGGGGGCTAGCACAGATACGCAGTATTTT
TRBD1	TRBJ1-1	NA	TRBV9	CASSGQGSNTEAFF	TGTGCCAGCAGCGGACAGGGCTCGAACACTGAAGCTTTCTTT
TRBD1	TRBJ1-1	once	TRBV5-1	CASSIQGGTEAFF	TGCGCCAGCAGTATCCAGGGGGGTACTGAAGCTTTCTTT
NA	TRBJ2-2	NA	TRBV2	CATIRGENTGELFF	TGTGCCACGATACGAGGGGAAAACACCGGGGAGCTGTTTTTT
NA	TRBJ1-4	NA	TRBV27	CASREQGREKLFF	TGTGCCAGCAGAGAACAGGGTCGAGAAAAACTGTTTTTT
NA	TRBJ2-2	NA	TRBV7-8	CAQLMLGAMNTGELFF	TGTGCCCAGCTCATGTTGGGGGCAATGAACACCGGGGAGCTGTTTTTT
NA	TRBJ2-3	NA	TRBV5-6	CASSLAVTSTDTQYF	TGTGCCAGCAGCTTGGCCGTGACTAGCACAGATACGCAGTATTTT
TRBD1	TRBJ2-7	NA	TRBV11-3	CASSSRDSYEQYF	TGTGCCAGCAGCTCCCGGGACAGCTACGAGCAGTACTTC
TRBD1	TRBJ2-7	NA	TRBV6-5	CASSYSRDSSYEQYF	TGTGCCAGCAGTTACTCTAGGGACAGTTCCTACGAGCAGTACTTC
NA	TRBJ2-7	NA	TRBV15	CATSRDAVRGLEQYF	TGTGCCACCAGCAGAGATGCGGTGCGGGGATTAGAGCAGTACTTC
TRBD1	TRBJ2-7	NA	TRBV28	CASCTGGFYEQYF	TGTGCAAGCTGCACAGGGGGCTTCTACGAGCAGTACTTC
NA	TRBJ2-7	NA	TRBV10-1	CATQKNHLIGEQYF	TGCGCCACCCAGAAGAACCACCTGATCGGGGAGCAGTACTTC
NA	TRBJ2-1	NA	TRBV5-1	CASTLKSTASLSSYNEQFF	TGCGCCAGCACCTTGAAGAGTACCGCGAGCCTGAGCTCCTACAATGAGCAGTTCTTC
TRBD1	TRBJ2-1	NA	TRBV5-1	CASSSGTGGFDEQFF	TGCGCCAGCAGCTCCGGGACAGGGGGCTTTGATGAGCAGTTCTTC
TRBD2	TRBJ2-5	NA	TRBV29-1	CSTGLAVQETQYF	TGCAGCACGGGACTAGCGGTACAAGAGACCCAGTACTTC
NA	TRBJ1-1	NA	TRBV5-1	CASSLAVGAATEAFF	TGCGCCAGCAGCTTGGCCGTGGGGGCGGCCACTGAAGCTTTCTTT
NA	TRBJ2-1	NA	TRBV11-2	CASSPPARENEQFF	TGTGCCAGCAGCCCGCCGGCTCGAGAGAATGAGCAGTTCTTC
NA	TRBJ2-7	NA	TRBV4-2	CASSQERQVVHEQYF	TGTGCCAGCAGCCAAGAGCGGCAGGTGGTACACGAGCAGTACTTC
NA	TRBJ2-7	NA	TRBV5-6	CASSLGSIGSYEQYF	TGTGCCAGCAGCTTAGGGAGTATAGGGTCCTACGAGCAGTACTTC
TRBD2	TRBJ2-1	NA	TRBV18	CASSPYRLQRETWNEQFF	TGTGCCAGCTCACCATACCGCCTCCAGCGGGAGACCTGGAATGAGCAGTTCTTC
NA	TRBJ2-2	once	TRBV9	CASSETTGRKTGELFF	TGTGCCAGCAGCGAGACGACAGGACGAAAGACCGGGGAGCTGTTTTTT
NA	TRBJ2-7	NA	TRBV9	CASSVGGTAYEQYF	TGTGCCAGCAGCGTGGGCGGGACGGCCTACGAGCAGTACTTC
NA	TRBJ1-5	NA	TRBV25-1	CASSPAHEGANQPQHF	TGTGCCAGCAGTCCCGCGCATGAAGGGGCGAATCAGCCCCAGCATTTT
NA	TRBJ2-5	NA	TRBV20-1	CSARDQHAQYF	TGCAGTGCTAGAGATCAACACGCCCAGTACTTC
TRBD1	TRBJ1-2	once	TRBV7-8	CASSPRGTGEDYGYTF	TGTGCCAGCAGCCCGAGGGGGACAGGGGAAGACTATGGCTACACCTTC
NA	TRBJ2-2	NA	TRBV9	CASSADSPNTGELFF	TGTGCCAGCAGCGCAGACAGTCCAAACACCGGGGAGCTGTTTTTT
TRBD2	TRBJ2-7	once	TRBV14	CASSLGLAGNSYEQYF	TGTGCCAGCAGTCTAGGACTAGCGGGCAACTCCTACGAGCAGTACTTC
NA	TRBJ2-3	NA	TRBV2	CASTPQAGPTDTQYF	TGTGCCAGCACCCCCCAGGCGGGGCCCACAGATACGCAGTATTTT
NA	TRBJ2-7	NA	TRBV19	CASSLGHSSFEQYF	TGTGCCAGTAGTCTCGGACATTCCTCGTTCGAGCAGTACTTC
TRBD1	TRBJ2-1	NA	TRBV7-2	CASSSAGTGLVLKFF	TGTGCCAGCAGCTCCGCCGGGACAGGGTTGGTCCTTAAGTTCTTC
NA	TRBJ1-5	NA	TRBV5-6	CASSLRGGRNQPQHF	TGTGCCAGCAGCTTGCGAGGAGGTCGCAATCAGCCCCAGCATTTT
TRBD2	TRBJ2-1	once	TRBV14	CASSQSAGVYNEQFF	TGTGCCAGCAGCCAGTCAGCGGGAGTCTACAATGAGCAGTTCTTC
NA	TRBJ1-1	NA	TRBV7-3	CASSDGPTTTEAFF	TGTGCCAGCAGCGACGGACCGACCACCACTGAAGCTTTCTTT
NA	TRBJ2-7	NA	TRBV21-1	CASSQGGLADAYEQYF	TGTGCCAGCAGCCAAGGTGGACTAGCGGATGCCTACGAGCAGTACTTC
TRBD2	TRBJ2-5	NA	TRBV5-8	CASSLVPVASGRLETQYF	TGTGCCAGCAGCTTGGTGCCCGTTGCTAGCGGGAGATTGGAGACCCAGTACTTC
NA	TRBJ2-7	NA	TRBV6-6	CASSATTYEQYF	TGTGCCAGCAGCGCCACAACCTACGAGCAGTACTTC
TRBD2	TRBJ2-7	NA	TRBV6-5	CASSYLAGVDFYEQYF	TGTGCCAGCAGTTACCTAGCGGGGGTGGATTTCTACGAGCAGTACTTC
TRBD1	TRBJ2-3	NA	TRBV11-2	CASSLRTAGTGRSDTQYF	TGTGCCAGCAGCTTAAGAACCGCCGGGACAGGGAGGTCGGATACGCAGTATTTT
NA	TRBJ1-1	NA	TRBV18	CASSLTTHGTDEAFF	TGTGCCAGCTCACTAACGACCCATGGCACTGATGAAGCTTTCTTT
NA	TRBJ2-1	NA	TRBV18	CASSPGPLSSYNEQFF	TGTGCCAGCTCACCTGGACCCTTGAGCTCCTACAATGAGCAGTTCTTC
TRBD2	TRBJ2-7	NA	TRBV5-4	CASSLSLAHGTYEQYF	TGTGCCAGCAGCTTGTCACTAGCGCATGGAACCTACGAGCAGTACTTC
TRBD2	TRBJ2-2	NA	TRBV10-3	CAISEFAGGTGELFF	TGTGCCATCAGTGAGTTCGCGGGAGGTACCGGGGAGCTGTTTTTT
NA	TRBJ1-5	NA	TRBV29-1	CSVKQGSDSNQPQHF	TGCAGCGTCAAGCAGGGGTCAGATAGCAATCAGCCCCAGCATTTT
NA	TRBJ2-3	NA	TRBV12-5	CASGLTATAGTDTQYF	TGTGCTAGTGGTTTGACAGCCACCGCAGGGACAGATACGCAGTATTTT
NA	TRBJ2-1	NA	TRBV5-4	CASSFDGTSEQFF	TGTGCCAGCAGCTTCGATGGGACTTCGGAGCAGTTCTTC